This TCR beta chain comes out of a study of T cell repertoires in cytomegalovirus infection. General study points: Pooled public TCR beta family frequency picked out CMV carriers with the relevant HLA.

The germline V and J ends were trimmed by 7 bases and 0 bases, with 10 bases remaining between them. Looked up from germline, CDR1 is MDHEN and CDR2 is SYDVKM. This CDR3 spans 15 amino acids. TCRdb reprocessed the reads via MiXCR and lists one record per CDR3 protein. The sample lists just under 300,000 distinct CDR3 sequences, around 9.6% occurring once. Worth noting for this clonotype: Its antigen remains unidentified. A much larger clonotype is one base distant, so this may be a read error.

The TCR comes from a human donor in good health (CMV status not recorded). Some clones in this sample may be carry-over from other donors' samples. Source material: PBMCs. The chain combines TRBV28 with TRBJ2-6; no definite D call. The CDR3 sequence: CASTYGSSGANVLTF. Here the CDR3 DNA reads TGTGCCAGCACTTACGGCAGCTCTGGGGCCAACGTCCTGACTTTC.